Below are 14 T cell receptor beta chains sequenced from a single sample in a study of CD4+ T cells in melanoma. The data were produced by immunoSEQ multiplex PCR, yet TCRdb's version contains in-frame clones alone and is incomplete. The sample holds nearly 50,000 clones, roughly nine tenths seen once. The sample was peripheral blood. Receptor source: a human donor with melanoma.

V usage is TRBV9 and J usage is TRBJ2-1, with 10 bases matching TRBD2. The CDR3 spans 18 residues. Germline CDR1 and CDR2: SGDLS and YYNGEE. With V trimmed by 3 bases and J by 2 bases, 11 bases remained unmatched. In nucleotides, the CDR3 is TGTGCCAGCAGCGCCCGCAGCGGGGGGGCCGTAGCCTACAATGAGCAGTTCTTC. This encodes CASSARSGGAVAYNEQFF.

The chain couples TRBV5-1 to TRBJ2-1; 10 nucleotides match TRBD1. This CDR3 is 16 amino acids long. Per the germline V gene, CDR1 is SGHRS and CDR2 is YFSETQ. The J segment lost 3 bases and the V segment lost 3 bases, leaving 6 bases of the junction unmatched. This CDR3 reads CASSSPDRGFYNEQFF. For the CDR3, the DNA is TGCGCCAGCAGCTCCCCGGACAGGGGGTTCTACAATGAGCAGTTCTTC.

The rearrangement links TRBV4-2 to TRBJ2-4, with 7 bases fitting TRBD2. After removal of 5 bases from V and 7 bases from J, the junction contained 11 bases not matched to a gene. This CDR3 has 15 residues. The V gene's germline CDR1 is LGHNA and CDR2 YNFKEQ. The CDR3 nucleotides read TGTGCCAGCAGCTTGGCCGGGGACGGGAGGAACATTCAGTACTTC. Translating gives CASSLAGDGRNIQYF.

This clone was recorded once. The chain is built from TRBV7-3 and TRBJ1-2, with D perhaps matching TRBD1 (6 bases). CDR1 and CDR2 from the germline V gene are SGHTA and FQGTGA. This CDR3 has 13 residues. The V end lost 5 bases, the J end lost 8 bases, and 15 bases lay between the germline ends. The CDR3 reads CASSATEGVGYTF. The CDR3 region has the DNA TGTGCCAGCAGCGCAACTGAGGGGGTCGGCTACACCTTC.

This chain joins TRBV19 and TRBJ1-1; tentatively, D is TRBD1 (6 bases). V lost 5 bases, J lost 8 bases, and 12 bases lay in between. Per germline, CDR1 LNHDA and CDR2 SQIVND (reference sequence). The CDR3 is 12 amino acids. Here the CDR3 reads CASSPRDNEAFF. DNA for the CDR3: TGTGCCAGTAGTCCCCGGGACAACGAAGCTTTCTTT.

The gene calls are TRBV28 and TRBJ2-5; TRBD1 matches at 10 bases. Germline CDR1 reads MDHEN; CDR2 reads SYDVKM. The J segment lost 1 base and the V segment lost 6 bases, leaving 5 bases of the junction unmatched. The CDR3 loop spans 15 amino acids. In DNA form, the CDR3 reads TGTGCCAGCAGCCCGGGACAGGGGTCCCAAGAGACCCAGTACTTC. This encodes CASSPGQGSQETQYF.

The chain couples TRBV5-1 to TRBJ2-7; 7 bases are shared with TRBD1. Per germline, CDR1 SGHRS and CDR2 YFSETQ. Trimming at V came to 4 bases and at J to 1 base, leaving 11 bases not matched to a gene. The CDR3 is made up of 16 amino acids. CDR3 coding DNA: TGCGCCAGCAGCACGGGACAGAAGTTGGGTTCCTACGAGCAGTACTTC. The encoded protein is CASSTGQKLGSYEQYF.

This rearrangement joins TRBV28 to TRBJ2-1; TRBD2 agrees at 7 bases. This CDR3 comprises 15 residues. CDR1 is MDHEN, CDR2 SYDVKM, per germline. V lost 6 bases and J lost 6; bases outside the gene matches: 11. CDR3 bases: TGTGCCAGCAGCCGCGGGGGATACCCCCCCAATGAGCAGTTCTTC. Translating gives CASSRGGYPPNEQFF.

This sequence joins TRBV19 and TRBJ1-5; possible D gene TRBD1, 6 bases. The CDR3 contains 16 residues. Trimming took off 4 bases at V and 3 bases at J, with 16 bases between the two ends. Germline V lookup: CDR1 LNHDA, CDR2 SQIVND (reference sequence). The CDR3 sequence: CASSNYRVADNQPQHF. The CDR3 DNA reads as TGTGCCAGTAGTAACTACAGGGTTGCGGACAATCAGCCCCAGCATTTT.

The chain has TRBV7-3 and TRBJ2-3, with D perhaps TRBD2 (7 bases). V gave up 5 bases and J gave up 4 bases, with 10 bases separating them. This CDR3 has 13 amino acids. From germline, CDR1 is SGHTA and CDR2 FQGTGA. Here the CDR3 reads CASSPGGSDTQYF. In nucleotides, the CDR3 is TGTGCCAGCAGCCCGGGGGGCTCAGATACGCAGTATTTT.

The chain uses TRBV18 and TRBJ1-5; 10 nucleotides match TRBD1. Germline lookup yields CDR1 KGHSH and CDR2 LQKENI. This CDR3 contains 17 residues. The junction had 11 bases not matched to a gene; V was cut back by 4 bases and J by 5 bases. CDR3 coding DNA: TGTGCCAGCTCACACTACAGGACAGGGGGTCAAGATCAGCCCCAGCATTTT. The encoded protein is CASSHYRTGGQDQPQHF. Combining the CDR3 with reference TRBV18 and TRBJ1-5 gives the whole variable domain NAGVMQNPRHLVRRRGQEARLRCSPMKGHSHVYWYRQLPEEGLKFMVYLQKENIIDESGMPKERFSAEFPKEGPSILRIQQVVRGDSAAYFCASSHYRTGGQDQPQHFGDGTRLSIL.

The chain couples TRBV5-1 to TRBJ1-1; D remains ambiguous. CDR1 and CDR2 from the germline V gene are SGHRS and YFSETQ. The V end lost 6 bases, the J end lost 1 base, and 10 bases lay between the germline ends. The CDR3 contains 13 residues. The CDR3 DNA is TGCGCCAGCACCTTCCAACAGAACACTGAAGCTTTCTTT. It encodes CASTFQQNTEAFF.

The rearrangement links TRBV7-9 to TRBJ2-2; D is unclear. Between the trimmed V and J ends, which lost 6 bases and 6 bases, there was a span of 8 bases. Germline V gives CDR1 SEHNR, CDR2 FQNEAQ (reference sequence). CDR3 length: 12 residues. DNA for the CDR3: TGTGCCAGCAGGCTGAGATCCGGGGAGCTGTTTTTT. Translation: CASRLRSGELFF.

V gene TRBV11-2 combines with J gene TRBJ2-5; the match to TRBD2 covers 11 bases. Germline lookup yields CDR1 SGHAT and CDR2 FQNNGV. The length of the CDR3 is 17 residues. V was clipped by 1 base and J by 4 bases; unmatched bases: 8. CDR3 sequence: CASSLAVGLAGGETQYF. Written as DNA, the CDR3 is TGTGCCAGCAGCTTAGCGGTGGGTCTAGCGGGGGGAGAGACCCAGTACTTC.